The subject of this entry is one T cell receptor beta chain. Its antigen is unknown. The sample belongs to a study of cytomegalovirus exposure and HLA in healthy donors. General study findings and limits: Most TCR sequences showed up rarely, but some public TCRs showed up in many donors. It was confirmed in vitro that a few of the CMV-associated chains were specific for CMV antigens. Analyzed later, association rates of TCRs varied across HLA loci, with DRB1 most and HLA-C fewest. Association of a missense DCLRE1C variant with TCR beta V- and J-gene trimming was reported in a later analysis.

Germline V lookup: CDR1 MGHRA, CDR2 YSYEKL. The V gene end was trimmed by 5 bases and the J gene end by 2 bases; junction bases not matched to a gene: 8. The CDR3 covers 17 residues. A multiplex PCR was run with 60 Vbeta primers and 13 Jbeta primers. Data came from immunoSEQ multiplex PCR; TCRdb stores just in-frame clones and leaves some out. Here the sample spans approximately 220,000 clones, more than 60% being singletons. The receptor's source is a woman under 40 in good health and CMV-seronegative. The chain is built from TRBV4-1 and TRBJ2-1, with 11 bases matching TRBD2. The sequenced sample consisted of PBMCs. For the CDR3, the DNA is TGCGCCAGCAGCTCCCGTGGGACTAGCGGTCCCTACAATGAGCAGTTCTTC. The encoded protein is CASSSRGTSGPYNEQFF.